This TCR beta chain was observed in a study of cytomegalovirus exposure and HLA in healthy donors. Study-wide results and caveats: High sensitivity and specificity were reportedly achieved when the classifier diagnosed cytomegalovirus status. Three chains linked to CMV were shown in vitro to be specific for CMV antigens.

Data came from immunoSEQ multiplex PCR; TCRdb stores just in-frame clones and leaves some out. Among about 130,000 clones listed, around nine tenths were seen once. Separate from the roughly 700-subject first cohort was the roughly 130-subject validation cohort, to which the donors belonged. This clone was recorded a few times. Its target is unknown. CDR3 length equals 13 residues. Trimming left V 2 bases short and J 7 bases short, with 8 bases between. Germline-derived CDR1 and CDR2 are KGHSH and LQKENI. The chain is built from TRBV18 and TRBJ2-2; D is uncertain. The receptor's source is a man aged 25-45 years in good health and CMV-seronegative. The sequencing input was PBMCs. The CDR3 bases are TGTGCCAGCTCACCAGGGCCAGGCGGGGAGCTGTTTTTT. Its protein is CASSPGPGGELFF.